This TCR beta chain was sequenced during a study of shared clonotypes between healthy human individuals. Study-wide findings and caveats: Non-shared clonotypes showed lower generation probabilities than clonotypes common to all four donors. Naive CD4 clonotype sharing across four donors was approximately 5.2%.

Researchers ran the assay at a deep level. Sequencing used immunoSEQ multiplex PCR; TCRdb keeps in-frame clones, though not all of them. The sample lists 1.4 million to 1.5 million clones; approximately 96% were seen once. Germline lookup yields CDR1 SGDLS and CDR2 YYNGEE. The CDR3 length is 14 residues. V was pared by 0 bases and J by 0 bases, with 6 bases between. The study separated CD4+ cells into CD45RA+ naive and CD45RA-negative memory subsets. This clone was detected once. No antigen is known for it. The origin of this receptor is a man between 25 and 39 years old in good health. Specimen: naive CD4+ T cells sorted from blood. Subset specified: CD45RA+ positively selected. This chain connects TRBV9 to TRBJ1-1; D ambiguous. CDR3 loop: CASSVVGMNTEAFF. CDR3 sequence (DNA): TGTGCCAGCAGCGTAGTGGGAATGAACACTGAAGCTTTCTTT.